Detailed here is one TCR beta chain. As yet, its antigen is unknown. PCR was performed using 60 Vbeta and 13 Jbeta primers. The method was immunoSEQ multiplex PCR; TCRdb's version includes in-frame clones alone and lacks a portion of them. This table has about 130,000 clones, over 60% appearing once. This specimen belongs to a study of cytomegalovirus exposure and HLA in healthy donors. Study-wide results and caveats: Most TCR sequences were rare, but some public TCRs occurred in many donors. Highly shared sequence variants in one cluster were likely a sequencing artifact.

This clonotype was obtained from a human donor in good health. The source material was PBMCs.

CDR3 in DNA: TGTGCCAGCAGCCCCATTGACCCAGGGATGCCACCCCTCCACTTT. It codes for CASSPIDPGMPPLHF. V is TRBV7-9 and J is TRBJ1-6, with D maybe TRBD1 (5 bases). The germline V gene encodes CDR1 SEHNR and CDR2 FQNEAQ (reference sequence). This CDR3 region has 15 residues. The germline V and J ends were trimmed by 5 bases and 11 bases, with 19 bases remaining between them.